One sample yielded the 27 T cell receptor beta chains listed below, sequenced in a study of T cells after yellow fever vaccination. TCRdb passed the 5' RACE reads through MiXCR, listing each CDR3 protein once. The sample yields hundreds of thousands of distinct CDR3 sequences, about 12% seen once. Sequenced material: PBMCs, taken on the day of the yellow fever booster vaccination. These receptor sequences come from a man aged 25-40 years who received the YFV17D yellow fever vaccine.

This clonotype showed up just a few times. The CDR3 sequence: CATPLVQDRSEQFF. CDR3 DNA: TGTGCCACCCCCCTGGTTCAGGATCGGAGCGAGCAGTTCTTC. The V call is TRBV24-1, the J call TRBJ2-1, with unresolved D. Looked up from germline, CDR1 is KGHDR and CDR2 is SFDVKD. The germline V and J ends were trimmed by 9 bases and 10 bases, with 21 bases remaining between them. CDR3 size: 14 residues.

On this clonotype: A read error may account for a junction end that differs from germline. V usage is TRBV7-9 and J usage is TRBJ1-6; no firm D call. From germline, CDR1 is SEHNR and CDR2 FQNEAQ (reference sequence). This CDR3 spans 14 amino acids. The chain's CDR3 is CASSLAVENSPLHF. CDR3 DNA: TGTGCCAGCAGCCTAGCTGTAGAGAATTCACCCCTCCACTTT.

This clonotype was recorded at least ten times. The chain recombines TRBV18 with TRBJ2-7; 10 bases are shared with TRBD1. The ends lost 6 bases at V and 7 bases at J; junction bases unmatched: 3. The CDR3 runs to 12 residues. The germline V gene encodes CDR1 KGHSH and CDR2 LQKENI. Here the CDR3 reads CASSPGQGEQYF. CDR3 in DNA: TGTGCCAGCTCCCCGGGACAGGGGGAGCAGTACTTC. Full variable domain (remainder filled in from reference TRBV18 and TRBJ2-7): NAGVMQNPRHLVRRRGQEARLRCSPMKGHSHVYWYRQLPEEGLKFMVYLQKENIIDESGMPKERFSAEFPKEGPSILRIQQVVRGDSAAYFCASSPGQGEQYFGPGTRLTVT.

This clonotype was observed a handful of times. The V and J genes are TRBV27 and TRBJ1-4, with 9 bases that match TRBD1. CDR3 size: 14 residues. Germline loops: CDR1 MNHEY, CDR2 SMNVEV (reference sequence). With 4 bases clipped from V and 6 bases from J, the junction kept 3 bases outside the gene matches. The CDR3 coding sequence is TGTGCCAGCAGTTCACAGGGGGCTTATGAAAAACTGTTTTTT. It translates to CASSSQGAYEKLFF.

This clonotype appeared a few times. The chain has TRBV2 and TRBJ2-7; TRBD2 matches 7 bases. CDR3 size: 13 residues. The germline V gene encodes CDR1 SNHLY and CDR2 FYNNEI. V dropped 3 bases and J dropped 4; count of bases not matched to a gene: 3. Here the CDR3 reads CASSDAGEYEQYF. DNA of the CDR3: TGTGCCAGCAGTGACGCGGGGGAATACGAGCAGTACTTC.

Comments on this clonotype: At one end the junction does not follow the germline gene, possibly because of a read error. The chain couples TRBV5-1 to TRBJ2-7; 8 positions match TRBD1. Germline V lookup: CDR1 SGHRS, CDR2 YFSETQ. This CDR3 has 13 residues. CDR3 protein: CASSSTGEYEQCF. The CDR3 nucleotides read TGCGCCAGCAGCTCGACAGGGGAGTACGAGCAGTGCTTC.

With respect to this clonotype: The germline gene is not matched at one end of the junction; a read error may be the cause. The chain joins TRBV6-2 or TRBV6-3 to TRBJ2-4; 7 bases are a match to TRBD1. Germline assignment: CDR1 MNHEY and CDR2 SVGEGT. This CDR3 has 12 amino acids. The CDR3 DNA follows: TGTGCCAGCAGTTCTTATGGGGACAGTGAGGACTTC. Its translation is CASSSYGDSEDF.

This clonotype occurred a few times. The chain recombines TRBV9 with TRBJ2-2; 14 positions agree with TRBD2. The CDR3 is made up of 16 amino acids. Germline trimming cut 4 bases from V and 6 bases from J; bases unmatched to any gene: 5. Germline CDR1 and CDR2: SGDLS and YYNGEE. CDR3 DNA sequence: TGTGCCAGCAGCTCGAGACTAGCGGGAGGGCCCGGGGAGCTGTTTTTT. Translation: CASSSRLAGGPGELFF. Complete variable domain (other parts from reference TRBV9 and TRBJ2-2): DSGVTQTPKHLITATGQRVTLRCSPRSGDLSVYWYQQSLDQGLQFLIQYYNGEERAKGNILERFSAQQFPDLHSELNLSSLELGDSALYFCASSSRLAGGPGELFFGEGSRLTVL.

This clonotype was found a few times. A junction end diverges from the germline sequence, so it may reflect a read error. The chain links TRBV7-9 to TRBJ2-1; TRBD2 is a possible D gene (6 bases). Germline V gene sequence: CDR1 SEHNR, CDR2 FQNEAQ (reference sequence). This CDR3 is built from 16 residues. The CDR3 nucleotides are TGTGCCTGCAGCTTAGACGGGAGATATACCAGGAATGAGCAGTTCTTC. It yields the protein CACSLDGRYTRNEQFF.

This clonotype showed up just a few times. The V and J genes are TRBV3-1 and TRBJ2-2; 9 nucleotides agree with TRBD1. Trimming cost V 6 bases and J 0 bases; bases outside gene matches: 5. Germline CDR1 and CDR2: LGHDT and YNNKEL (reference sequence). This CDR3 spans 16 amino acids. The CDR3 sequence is CASRAGTGSNTGELFF. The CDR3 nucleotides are TGTGCCAGCAGGGCCGGGACAGGGTCGAACACCGGGGAGCTGTTTTTT.

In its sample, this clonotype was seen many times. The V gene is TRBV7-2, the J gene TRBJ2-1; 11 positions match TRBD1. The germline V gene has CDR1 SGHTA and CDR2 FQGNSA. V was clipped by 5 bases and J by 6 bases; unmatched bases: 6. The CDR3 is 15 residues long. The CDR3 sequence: CASSRRDRGSNEQFF. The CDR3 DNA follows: TGTGCCAGCAGCCGTAGGGACAGGGGGTCCAATGAGCAGTTCTTC.

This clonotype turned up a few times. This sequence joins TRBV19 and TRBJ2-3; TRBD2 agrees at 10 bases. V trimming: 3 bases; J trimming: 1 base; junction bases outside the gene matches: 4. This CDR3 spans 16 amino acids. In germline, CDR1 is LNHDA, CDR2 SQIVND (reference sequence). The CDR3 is CASSIAAGGGTDTQYF. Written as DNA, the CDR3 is TGTGCCAGTAGTATTGCAGCGGGAGGGGGCACAGATACGCAGTATTTT.

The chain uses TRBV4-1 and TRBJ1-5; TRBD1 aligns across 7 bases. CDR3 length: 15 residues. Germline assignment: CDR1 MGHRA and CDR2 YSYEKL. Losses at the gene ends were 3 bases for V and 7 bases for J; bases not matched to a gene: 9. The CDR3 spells CASSHTLTGWQPQHF. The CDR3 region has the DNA TGCGCCAGCAGCCATACCCTGACAGGGTGGCAGCCCCAGCATTTT.

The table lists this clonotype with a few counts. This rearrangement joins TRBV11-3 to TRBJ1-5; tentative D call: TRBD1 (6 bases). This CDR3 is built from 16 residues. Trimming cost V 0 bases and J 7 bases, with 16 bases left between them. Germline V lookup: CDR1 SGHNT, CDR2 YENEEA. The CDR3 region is CASSLEEGGQGQPQHF. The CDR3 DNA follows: TGTGCCAGCAGCTTAGAAGAGGGAGGCCAGGGGCAGCCCCAGCATTTT.

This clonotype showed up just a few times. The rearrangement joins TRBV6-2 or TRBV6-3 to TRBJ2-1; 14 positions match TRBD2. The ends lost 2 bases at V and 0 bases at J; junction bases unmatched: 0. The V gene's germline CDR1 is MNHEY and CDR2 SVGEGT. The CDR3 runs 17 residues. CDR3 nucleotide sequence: TGTGCCAGCAGTTACGGGACTAGCGGGAGCTCCTACAATGAGCAGTTCTTC. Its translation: CASSYGTSGSSYNEQFF.

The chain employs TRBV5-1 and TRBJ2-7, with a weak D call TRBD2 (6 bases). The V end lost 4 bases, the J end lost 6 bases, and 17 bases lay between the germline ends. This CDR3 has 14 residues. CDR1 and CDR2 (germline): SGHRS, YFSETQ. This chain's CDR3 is CASSIAEPLREQYF. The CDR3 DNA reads TGCGCCAGCAGCATAGCGGAGCCCCTCCGCGAGCAGTACTTC.

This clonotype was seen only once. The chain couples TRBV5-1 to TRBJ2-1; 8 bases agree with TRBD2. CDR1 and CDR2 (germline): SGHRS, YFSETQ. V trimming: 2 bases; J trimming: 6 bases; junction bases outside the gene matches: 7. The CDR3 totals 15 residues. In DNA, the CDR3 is TGCGCCAGCAGCTTCAAAGCGGGAGTCTCCAATGAGCAGTTCTTC. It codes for CASSFKAGVSNEQFF.

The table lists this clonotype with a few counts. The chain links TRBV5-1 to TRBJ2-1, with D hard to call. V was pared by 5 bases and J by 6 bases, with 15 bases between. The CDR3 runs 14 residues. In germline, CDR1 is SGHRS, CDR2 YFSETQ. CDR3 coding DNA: TGCGCCAGCAGTTTTCTCAATGCCGGCAATGAGCAGTTCTTC. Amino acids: CASSFLNAGNEQFF.

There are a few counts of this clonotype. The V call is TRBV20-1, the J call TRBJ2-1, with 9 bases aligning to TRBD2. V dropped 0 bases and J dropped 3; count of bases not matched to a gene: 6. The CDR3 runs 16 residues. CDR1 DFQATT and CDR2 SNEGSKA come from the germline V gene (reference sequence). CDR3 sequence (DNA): TGCAGTGCTAGAGATCTCAGACTAGCGGACTACAATGAGCAGTTCTTC. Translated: CSARDLRLADYNEQFF.

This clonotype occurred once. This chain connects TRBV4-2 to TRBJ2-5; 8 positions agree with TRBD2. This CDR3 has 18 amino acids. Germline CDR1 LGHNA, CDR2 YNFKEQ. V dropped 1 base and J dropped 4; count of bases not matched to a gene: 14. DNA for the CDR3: TGTGCCAGCAGCCAAGGGAGGGGGAAAGCGGGAGTGGTAGAGACCCAGTACTTC. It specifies CASSQGRGKAGVVETQYF.

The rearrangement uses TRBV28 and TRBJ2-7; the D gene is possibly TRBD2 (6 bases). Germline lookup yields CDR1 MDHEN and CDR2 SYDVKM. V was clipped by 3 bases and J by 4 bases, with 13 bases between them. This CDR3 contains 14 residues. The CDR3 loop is CASSFQGSGYEQYF. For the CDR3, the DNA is TGTGCCAGCAGTTTTCAGGGAAGCGGGTACGAGCAGTACTTC.

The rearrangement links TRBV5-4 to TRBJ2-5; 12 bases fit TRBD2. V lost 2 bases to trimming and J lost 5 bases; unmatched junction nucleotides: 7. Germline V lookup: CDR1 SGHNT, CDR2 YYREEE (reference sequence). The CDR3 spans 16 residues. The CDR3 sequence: CASSFSLAGGRETQYF. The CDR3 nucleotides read TGTGCCAGCAGCTTCTCTCTAGCGGGAGGGCGGGAGACCCAGTACTTC.

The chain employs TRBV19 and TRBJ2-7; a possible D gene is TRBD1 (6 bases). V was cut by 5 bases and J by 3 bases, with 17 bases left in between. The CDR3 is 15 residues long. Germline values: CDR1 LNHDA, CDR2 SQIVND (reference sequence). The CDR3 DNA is TGTGCCAGTAGTTCTTGGGACAATTCACACTACGAGCAGTACTTC. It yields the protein CASSSWDNSHYEQYF.

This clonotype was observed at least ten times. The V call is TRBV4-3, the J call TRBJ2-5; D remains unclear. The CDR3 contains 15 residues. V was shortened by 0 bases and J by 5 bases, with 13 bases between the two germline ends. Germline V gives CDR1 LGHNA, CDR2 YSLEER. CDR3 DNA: TGCGCCAGCAGCCAAGATCATGGTTTCGGGGAGACCCAGTACTTC. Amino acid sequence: CASSQDHGFGETQYF.

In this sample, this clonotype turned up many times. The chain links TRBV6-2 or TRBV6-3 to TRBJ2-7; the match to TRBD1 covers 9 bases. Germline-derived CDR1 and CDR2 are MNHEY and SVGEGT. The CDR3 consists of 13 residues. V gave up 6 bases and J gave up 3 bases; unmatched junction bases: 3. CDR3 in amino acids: CASRGTGLYEQYF. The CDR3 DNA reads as TGTGCCAGCAGGGGGACAGGGCTCTACGAGCAGTACTTC.

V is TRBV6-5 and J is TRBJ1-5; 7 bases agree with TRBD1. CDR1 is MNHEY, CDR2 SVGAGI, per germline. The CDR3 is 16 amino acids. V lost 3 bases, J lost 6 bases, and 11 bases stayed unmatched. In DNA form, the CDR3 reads TGTGCCAGCAGTTATTCATCAGGGGGAGTCACTCAGCCCCAGCATTTT. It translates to CASSYSSGGVTQPQHF.

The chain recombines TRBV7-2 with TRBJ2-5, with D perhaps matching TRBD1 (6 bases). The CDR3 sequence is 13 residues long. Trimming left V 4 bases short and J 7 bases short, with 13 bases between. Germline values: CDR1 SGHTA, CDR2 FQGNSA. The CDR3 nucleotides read TGTGCCAGCAGCTGGACAGATTCGGGGACCCAGTACTTC. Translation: CASSWTDSGTQYF.